This T cell receptor (beta chain) derives from a study of OX40 agonist ivuxolimab in advanced cancers. Generated by immunoSEQ multiplex PCR, the TCRdb table keeps only in-frame clones and is missing some. The sample has around 53,000 clones, around nine tenths seen once. The length of the CDR3 is 13 residues. Trimming shortened V by 6 bases and J by 7 bases, and 12 bases separated the two germline ends. CDR1 SGHVS and CDR2 FQNEAQ come from the germline V gene. On cycle 4 day 1 and cycle 7 day 1, as well as at baseline, blood was sampled. The rearrangement joins TRBV7-8 to TRBJ1-4; D might be TRBD1 (6 bases). The sequences come from CD4+ or CD8+ T cells sorted from blood, collected in a trial of the OX40 agonist ivuxolimab. The clonotype was recovered from an adult with an advanced solid tumor such as melanoma, head and neck, liver or kidney cancer. The CDR3 DNA is TGTGCCAGCAGACTCGGGGGCCGTGAAAAACTGTTTTTT. Translating gives CASRLGGREKLFF.